A selection of T cell receptor beta chains follows, all from one sample in a study of blood T cell repertoires in COVID-19. Generated by immunoSEQ multiplex PCR, the TCRdb table keeps only in-frame clones and is missing some. The data contain tens of thousands of clones, approximately 86% of them singletons. Sample: peripheral blood. The source is a human donor with acute or convalescent COVID-19. The donor label of this sample is uncertain. Both conserved end residues are part of each CDR3. D genes are given only for firm matches. Only part of the rows carry a size: once, few, many, or a class if the clone is expanded.

CDR3 | DNA | V | size | D | J
CATSARDRGTDTQYF | TGTGCCACCAGTGCGCGGGACAGGGGCACAGATACGCAGTATTTT | TRBV24-1 | once | TRBD1 | TRBJ2-3
CASSTVPQPQHF | TGTGCCAGCAGTACAGTCCCTCAGCCCCAGCATTTT | TRBV12-3/TRBV12-4 | - | - | TRBJ1-5
CASNQADRAEAFF | TGTGCCAGCAACCAGGCGGACAGGGCTGAAGCTTTCTTT | TRBV7-2 | once | TRBD1 | TRBJ1-1
CASSPTNTGGMNTEAFF | TGTGCCAGCAGCCCCACCAACACAGGGGGGATGAACACTGAAGCTTTCTTT | TRBV3-1/TRBV3-2 | few | TRBD1 | TRBJ1-1
CASSLGLAPGYEQYF | TGTGCCAGCAGCTTAGGACTAGCTCCGGGCTACGAGCAGTACTTC | TRBV7-3 | - | TRBD2 | TRBJ2-7
CASSLGLAGGSITGELFF | TGTGCCAGCAGCTTAGGACTAGCGGGGGGGTCGATCACCGGGGAGCTGTTTTTT | TRBV4-2 | - | TRBD2 | TRBJ2-2
CATSPLLAGGRDTQYF | TGTGCCACCAGTCCTCTACTAGCGGGGGGGAGGGATACGCAGTATTTT | TRBV15 | - | TRBD2 | TRBJ2-3
CASSESGGYTF | TGTGCCAGCAGTGAATCGGGGGGCTACACCTTC | TRBV6-1 | - | - | TRBJ1-2
CASSLISFEKLFF | TGTGCCAGCAGCTTGATCAGTTTTGAAAAACTGTTTTTT | TRBV5-6 | - | - | TRBJ1-4
CSASWLAGRTDTQYF | TGCAGTGCTAGTTGGCTAGCGGGGCGCACAGATACGCAGTATTTT | TRBV20-1 | few | TRBD2 | TRBJ2-3
CATRSGGNTEAFF | TGTGCCACCCGGAGTGGCGGAAACACTGAAGCTTTCTTT | TRBV24-1 | once | - | TRBJ1-1
CASSKPGQGPNYGYTF | TGTGCCAGCAGCAAACCAGGACAGGGGCCAAACTATGGCTACACCTTC | TRBV21-1 | - | - | TRBJ1-2
CARPDRGGQPQHF | TGTGCCAGACCCGACAGGGGAGGTCAGCCCCAGCATTTT | TRBV19 | once | TRBD1 | TRBJ1-5
CASSSSIQGVSSPLHF | TGTGCCAGCAGCTCTTCTATACAGGGGGTAAGCTCACCCCTCCACTTT | TRBV7-8 | - | TRBD1 | TRBJ1-6
CASRGGLQETQYF | TGTGCCAGCAGGGGGGGACTACAAGAGACCCAGTACTTC | TRBV2 | - | TRBD2 | TRBJ2-5
CASSPGTAVANYGYTF | TGTGCCAGCAGCCCGGGGACAGCAGTAGCTAACTATGGCTACACCTTC | TRBV3-1/TRBV3-2 | once | TRBD1 | TRBJ1-2
CASSLGGYGYTF | TGTGCCAGCAGTTTAGGAGGGTATGGCTACACCTTC | TRBV28 | - | - | TRBJ1-2
CSARQGNEQYF | TGCAGTGCTAGACAGGGCAACGAGCAGTACTTC | TRBV20-1 | once | - | TRBJ2-7
CASREAGAFNEQFF | TGTGCCAGCCGAGAAGCGGGAGCCTTCAATGAGCAGTTCTTC | TRBV28 | - | TRBD2 | TRBJ2-1
CASSSWGRGEQYF | TGTGCCAGCAGCTCATGGGGGCGCGGCGAGCAGTACTTC | TRBV5-4 | few | - | TRBJ2-7
CASSAGQGSGELFF | TGTGCCAGCTCCGCGGGACAGGGGTCCGGGGAGCTGTTTTTT | TRBV6-6 | - | TRBD1 | TRBJ2-2
CASSLDGSSYNEQFF | TGTGCCAGCAGCTTAGACGGGAGCTCCTACAATGAGCAGTTCTTC | TRBV11-3 | - | - | TRBJ2-1
CASSFRTGDNEQFF | TGTGCCAGCAGCTTTCGGACAGGTGACAATGAGCAGTTCTTC | TRBV7-2 | - | TRBD1 | TRBJ2-1
CASNEGTGVREQYF | TGTGCCAGCAACGAAGGGACAGGGGTTCGCGAGCAGTACTTC | TRBV11-2 | once | TRBD1 | TRBJ2-7
CASSVGGGETQYF | TGTGCCAGCAGCGTAGGGGGAGGAGAGACCCAGTACTTC | TRBV9 | - | - | TRBJ2-5
CASSLTPSPDEQFF | TGTGCCAGCAGCCTAACCCCAAGTCCGGATGAGCAGTTCTTC | TRBV7-9 | - | - | TRBJ2-1
CASTGGETQYF | TGTGCCAGCACCGGGGGGGAGACCCAGTACTTC | TRBV28 | - | TRBD2 | TRBJ2-5
CETGRTNTEAFF | TGTGAAACAGGGCGCACGAACACTGAAGCTTTCTTT | TRBV28 | few | - | TRBJ1-1
CASSLVLAGIPEQFF | TGTGCCAGCAGCTTAGTACTAGCGGGAATACCTGAGCAGTTCTTC | TRBV11-3 | - | TRBD2 | TRBJ2-1
CSVESRVGYNEQFF | TGCAGCGTTGAAAGCAGGGTTGGGTACAATGAGCAGTTCTTC | TRBV29-1 | - | - | TRBJ2-1
CASSLQGALDSPLHF | TGTGCCAGCTCGCTACAGGGGGCTTTGGATTCACCCCTCCACTTT | TRBV2 | - | TRBD1 | TRBJ1-6
CASSPSRGTNEKLFF | TGTGCCAGCAGCCCTTCAAGGGGGACTAATGAAAAACTGTTTTTT | TRBV7-2 | once | - | TRBJ1-4
CASRTGQGPDTQYF | TGTGCCAGCAGGACAGGACAGGGACCAGATACGCAGTATTTT | TRBV2 | - | TRBD1 | TRBJ2-3
CASSTTSGIAYEQYF | TGTGCCAGTAGTACGACTAGCGGGATAGCCTACGAGCAGTACTTC | TRBV19 | - | TRBD2 | TRBJ2-7
CASSWTEGNTIYF | TGTGCCAGCAGCTGGACTGAAGGAAACACCATATATTTT | TRBV11-2 | - | - | TRBJ1-3
CASSIAGDWAFGTGELFF | TGTGCCAGTAGTATAGCGGGGGATTGGGCCTTCGGGACCGGGGAGCTGTTTTTT | TRBV19 | - | - | TRBJ2-2
CASSVNWGLGNTIYF | TGTGCCAGCAGCGTAAATTGGGGGCTTGGAAACACCATATATTTT | TRBV9 | - | - | TRBJ1-3
CASSPRHLSVGYEQYF | TGTGCCAGCAGCCCCCGTCACCTTTCGGTTGGTTACGAGCAGTACTTC | TRBV21-1 | once | - | TRBJ2-7